This T cell receptor beta chain emerged from a study of shared clonotypes between healthy human individuals (TCRdb year 2020). Regarding the complete study: The cohort included three men and two women between 18 and 49 years of age. For each donor, CD4 naive and CD4 memory were each run on three plates, CD8 naive on two plates, and CD8 memory on one plate. To estimate repertoire size and how much clonotypes are shared between individuals, the study performed deep sequencing of blood TCR repertoires from a handful of healthy adults. Different laboratories and diverse techniques were used to prepare libraries and sequence TCR repertoires, to increase sequencing depth and limit assay-specific biases. Leukapheresis yielded between about 0.94 and 8.9 billion PBMCs per donor. What the authors observed across the whole study: Across a handful of donors, about 5% of naive CD4, roughly 3.8% of naive CD8, under 2.5% of memory CD4, and approximately 0.4% of memory CD8 clonotypes were shared. The genetic and exposure-history diversity represented was limited by the small number of donors. Sampling was limited to blood, and TCR repertoires in tissue likely differ from TCR repertoires in blood. Larger estimated clonotype richness was generally found for naive subsets than for memory subsets. Higher generation probabilities were observed for clonotypes shared by all four sorted-subset donors than for non-shared clonotypes. Pairwise subsampling led to the expectation that sequencing depth would affect the degree of clonotype sharing among donors. Even with the large sequencing depth, rarefaction of the sorted-subset datasets indicated that sequencing was incomplete.

As to this clone: Its antigen target is currently unknown. Per-base qualities were not stored, and no clone one base away is much larger.

Using the deep immunoSEQ assay, TCR CDR3 regions were amplified from genomic DNA by multiplex PCR. Extracted genomic DNA from each cell subset was spread evenly across all wells of several immunoSEQ 96-well plates, with each plate serving as a replicate. Each replicate PCR for sorted subsets received 150 to 250 ng genomic DNA, equal to 30,000 or so T cell genomes. Purified libraries were quantified with a Qubit 3.0 fluorometer, sized on a Bioanalyzer 2100, and re-quantified with the KAPA Library Quantification kit. A separate single-read 150-cycle Illumina NextSeq 550 flow cell was used to sequence each immunoSEQ 96-well plate. On the authors' methods: Because the immunoSEQ output included only junctional sequences and no quality scores, the filtering could not be the same as the filtering used for full-length reads. To assign V/J genes and CDR3, sequences were annotated against IMGT germline references using PyIR, a Python wrapper for IgBLAST v1.9. Reads with weak V/J assignments (E-value above 1e-6), missing CDR3, stop codons, out-of-frame junctions, or ambiguous translated residues were removed. A V3J clonotype was defined by an identical inferred V gene, J gene, and CDR3 amino acid sequence. Percentage overlap between repertoires was computed as shared unique clonotypes divided by the size of the smaller repertoire. Three approaches were used to assess repertoire richness: RTK rarefaction, the Chao1 estimator, and Recon v2.1 estimates of unobserved clonotypes. For all TCRbeta clonotypes obtained by the gDNA method from a handful of donors, generation probabilities were computed with OLGA. TCRdb's version of the immuneACCESS table is confined to in-frame rearrangements and falls short of the full clone set. An unresolved V gene accounts for under half of the shortfall where checked; the remainder is of unknown origin. V and J calls and clone size come straight from that table; D and trimming were deduced from the DNA. The sample profile shows some 2,000,000 clones; about 95% of them were found once. Of the sample, around 1.1% falls within the top ten clones.

For the CD8 naive samples, CD45RO-negative cells were positively selected for CCR7, yielding a CD45RA+CCR7+ population from which TemRA cells were excluded. The donors were healthy, HIV-negative adults with no recently reported acute infections or vaccinations. Every donor was a Caucasian adult residing in Nashville, Tennessee, USA. Blood was collected by leukapheresis, and PBMCs were isolated by Ficoll-Histopaque density gradient centrifugation and then cryopreserved in liquid nitrogen vapor phase. Analytical flow cytometry was used to check the purity and quantity of each magnetically sorted T cell population. Each sorted fraction had its genomic DNA isolated and then quantified by UV absorbance on a Nanodrop 2000c. The CDR3 measures 16 amino acids from cysteine to phenylalanine. Just CDR3 DNA is preserved here, 48 bases in frame from base 1. V sheds 2 bases and J sheds 5 bases, leaving 15 bases between their ends. The germline V gene (reference sequence) gives CDR1 as MNHEY and CDR2 as SMNVEV.

Sequencing used naive CD8+ T cells sorted from blood. The intended sense of this specimen's cell subset or site label: CD45RA+CCR7+. Here the chain combines TRBV27 and TRBJ1-4, with no confident D gene call. The source is a man in his late teens or twenties in good health. In nucleotides, the sequence is TGTGCCAGCAGTTTACGTTGGCAGGACCTCAATGAAAAACTGTTTTTT. Translated, this gives CASSLRWQDLNEKLFF.